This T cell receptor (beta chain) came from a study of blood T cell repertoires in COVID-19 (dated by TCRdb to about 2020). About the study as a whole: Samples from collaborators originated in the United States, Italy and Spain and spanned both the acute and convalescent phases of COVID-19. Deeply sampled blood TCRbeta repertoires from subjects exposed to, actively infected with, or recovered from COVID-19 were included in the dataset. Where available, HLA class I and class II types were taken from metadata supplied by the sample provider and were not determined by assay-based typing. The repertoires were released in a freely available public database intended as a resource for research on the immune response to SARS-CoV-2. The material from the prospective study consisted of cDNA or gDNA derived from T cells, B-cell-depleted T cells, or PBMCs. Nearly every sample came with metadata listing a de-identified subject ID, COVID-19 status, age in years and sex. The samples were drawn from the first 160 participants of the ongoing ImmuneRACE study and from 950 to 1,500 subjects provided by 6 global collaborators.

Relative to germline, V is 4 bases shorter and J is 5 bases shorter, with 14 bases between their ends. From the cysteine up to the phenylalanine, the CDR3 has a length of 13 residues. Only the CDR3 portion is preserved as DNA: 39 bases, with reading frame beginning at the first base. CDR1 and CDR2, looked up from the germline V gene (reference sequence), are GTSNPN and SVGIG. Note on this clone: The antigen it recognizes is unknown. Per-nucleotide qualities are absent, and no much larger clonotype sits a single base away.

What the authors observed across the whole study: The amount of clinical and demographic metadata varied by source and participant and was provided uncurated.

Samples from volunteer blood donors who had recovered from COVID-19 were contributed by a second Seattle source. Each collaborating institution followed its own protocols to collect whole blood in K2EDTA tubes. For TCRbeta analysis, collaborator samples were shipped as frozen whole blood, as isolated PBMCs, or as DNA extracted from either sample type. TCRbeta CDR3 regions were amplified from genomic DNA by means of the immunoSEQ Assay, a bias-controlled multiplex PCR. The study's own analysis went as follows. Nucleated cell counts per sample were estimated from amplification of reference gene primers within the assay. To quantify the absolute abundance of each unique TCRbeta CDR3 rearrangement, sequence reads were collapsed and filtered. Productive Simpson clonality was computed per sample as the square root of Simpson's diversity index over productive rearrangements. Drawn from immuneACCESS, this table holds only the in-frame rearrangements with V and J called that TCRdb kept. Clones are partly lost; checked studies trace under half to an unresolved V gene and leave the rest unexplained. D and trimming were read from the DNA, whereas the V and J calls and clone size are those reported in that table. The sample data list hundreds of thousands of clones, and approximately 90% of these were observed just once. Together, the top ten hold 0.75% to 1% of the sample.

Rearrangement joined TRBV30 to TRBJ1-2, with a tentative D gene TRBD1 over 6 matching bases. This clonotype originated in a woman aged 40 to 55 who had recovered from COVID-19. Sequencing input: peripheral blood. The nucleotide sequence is TGTGCCTGGACAGGGGTGTGGGCGTATGGCTACACCTTC. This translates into CAWTGVWAYGYTF.